This entry lists 24 T cell receptor beta chains sequenced from one sample in a study of T cell responses to AZD1222 COVID-19 vaccine. The table came from immunoSEQ multiplex PCR; TCRdb's copy has only in-frame clones and leaves some out. The sample carries about 170,000 clones, 75% to 90% recorded once. This material consisted of peripheral blood, taken on day 0 of AZD1222 vaccination. The origin of the receptors is an adult in good health.

This CDR3 is CASSDAGDYEQYV. The DNA of the CDR3 is TGTGCCAGCAGTGACGCGGGAGACTACGAGCAGTACGTC. The chain links TRBV6-1 to TRBJ2-7, with TRBD2 matching over 7 bases. Germline CDR1 is MNHNS and CDR2 is SASEGT. J was trimmed by 3 bases and V by 3 bases; bases with no gene match: 2. The CDR3 runs to 13 residues.

This chain connects TRBV4-2 to TRBJ2-5; TRBD2 matches at 9 bases. Per the germline V gene, CDR1 is LGHNA and CDR2 is YNFKEQ. The trim removed 4 bases at V and 4 bases at J, leaving 13 bases unmatched. The CDR3 is 17 amino acids. The CDR3, as DNA: TGTGCCAGCAGCCCGAGGGGGATAGCGGGGGTCGGAGAGACCCAGTACTTC. It codes for CASSPRGIAGVGETQYF.

V gene TRBV10-3 combines with J gene TRBJ2-5, with TRBD1 matching over 7 bases. Germline-derived CDR1 and CDR2 are ENHRY and SYGVKD. The CDR3 has 13 residues. J gave up 3 bases and V 9 bases, and 7 bases lay outside the gene matches. The CDR3 coding sequence is TGTGCCATTGGGACAGAAAGAAAAGAGACCCAGTACTTC. Its translation: CAIGTERKETQYF.

V gene TRBV5-4 combines with J gene TRBJ2-7, with a possible D match to TRBD2 (7 bases). Trimming stripped 6 bases from V and 4 bases from J, with 20 bases between. This CDR3 region has 15 residues. Germline-derived CDR1 and CDR2 are SGHNT and YYREEE (reference sequence). The CDR3 coding sequence is TGTGCCAGCACCGACTCCGAGGGGGAGGGGTACGAGCAGTACGTC. Translated: CASTDSEGEGYEQYV.

The CDR3 loop reads CASSFNPRNSGNTIYF. CDR3 bases: TGTGCCAGCAGCTTTAACCCGCGGAACTCTGGAAACACCATATATTTT. The chain links TRBV7-6 to TRBJ1-3, with D uncertain. From germline, CDR1 is SGHVS and CDR2 FNYEAQ. This CDR3 spans 16 amino acids. Trimming stripped 3 bases from V and 0 bases from J, with 12 bases between.

The V gene is TRBV18, the J gene TRBJ2-5; a possible D gene is TRBD2 (6 bases). The CDR3 length is 13 residues. Trimming left V 8 bases short and J 1 base short, with 11 bases between. Germline CDR1 is KGHSH and CDR2 is LQKENI. The CDR3 DNA reads as TGTGCCAGCCATGGGGGGATCCAAGAGACCCAGTACTTC. Translating it yields CASHGGIQETQYF. Full variable domain (rest looked up from reference TRBV18 and TRBJ2-5): NAGVMQNPRHLVRRRGQEARLRCSPMKGHSHVYWYRQLPEEGLKFMVYLQKENIIDESGMPKERFSAEFPKEGPSILRIQQVVRGDSAAYFCASHGGIQETQYFGPGTRLLVL.

The genes are TRBV24-1 and TRBJ1-2; D remains ambiguous. The CDR3 extends over 14 amino acids. The ends were cut back, 3 bases at V and 0 bases at J, with 7 bases in the middle. In germline, CDR1 is KGHDR, CDR2 SFDVKD. The CDR3 here is CATSDPNSNYGYTF. The CDR3 DNA sequence: TGTGCCACCAGTGATCCGAACTCTAACTATGGCTACACCTTC.

The V gene is TRBV7-8, the J gene TRBJ2-7; D gene uncertain. Trimming took off 4 bases at V and 0 bases at J, with 19 bases between the two ends. The CDR3 is 17 amino acids. CDR1 is SGHVS and CDR2 is FQNEAQ in the germline V gene. The CDR3 spells CASSSSWVDRSSYEQYV. The CDR3, as DNA: TGTGCCAGCAGCTCCTCCTGGGTGGATAGGAGCTCCTACGAGCAGTACGTC.

The V gene is TRBV9, the J gene TRBJ1-4; possible D gene TRBD1, 5 bases. Germline V gives CDR1 SGDLS, CDR2 YYNGEE. The length of the CDR3 is 18 residues. V gave up 3 bases and J gave up 0 bases, with 18 bases separating them. In nucleotides, the CDR3 is TGTGCCAGCAGCGCCGGAGGGGCAGGGAGAGCAACTAATGAAAAACTGTTTTTT. Residues: CASSAGGAGRATNEKLFF. The full variable domain, rest sourced from reference TRBV9 and TRBJ1-4, is DSGVTQTPKHLITATGQRVTLRCSPRSGDLSVYWYQQSLDQGLQFLIQYYNGEERAKGNILERFSAQQFPDLHSELNLSSLELGDSALYFCASSAGGAGRATNEKLFFGSGTQLSVL.

This chain uses TRBV18 with TRBJ1-5; D gene uncertain. Deletions cut 4 bases from V and 0 bases from J, with 16 bases between. The CDR3 loop spans 17 amino acids. Germline V gives CDR1 KGHSH, CDR2 LQKENI. In DNA form, the CDR3 reads TGTGCCAGCTCACGGAGTGGGCCAGATAATAGCAATCAGCCCCAGCATTTT. Translation gives CASSRSGPDNSNQPQHF.

The gene calls are TRBV7-3 and TRBJ1-2; tentative D call: TRBD1 (6 bases). Germline values: CDR1 SGHTA, CDR2 FQGTGA. The V end lost 5 bases, the J end lost 0 bases, and 13 bases lay between the germline ends. CDR3 length: 15 amino acids. The CDR3 DNA follows: TGTGCCAGCAGCCTCACAGGGAATCCTAACTATGGCTACACCTTC. Its translation is CASSLTGNPNYGYTF.

This clone has more than one count but fewer than ten. The chain has TRBV2 and TRBJ1-3; D gene unclear. The germline V gene encodes CDR1 SNHLY and CDR2 FYNNEI. V lost 0 bases to trimming and J lost 0 bases, with 12 bases between them. The CDR3 sequence is 17 residues long. The CDR3 is CASSEALGLSSGNTIYF. CDR3 in DNA: TGTGCCAGCAGTGAAGCGCTTGGCCTTAGCTCTGGAAACACCATATATTTT.

The rearrangement uses TRBV27 and TRBJ2-7; D perhaps matches TRBD1 (6 bases). Trimming cost V 5 bases and J 6 bases, with 11 bases left between them. Germline V lookup: CDR1 MNHEY, CDR2 SMNVEV (reference sequence). This CDR3 comprises 12 residues. The CDR3 here is CASSPNRAEQYF. The CDR3 nucleotides read TGTGCCAGCAGTCCGAACAGGGCCGAGCAGTACTTC.

This chain uses TRBV11-1 with TRBJ2-1; 7 positions agree with TRBD2. Per the germline V gene, CDR1 is SGHAT and CDR2 is FQDESV (reference sequence). The V gene end was trimmed by 1 base and the J gene end by 0 bases; junction bases not matched to a gene: 0. This CDR3 is built from 15 residues. The CDR3 bases are TGTGCCAGCAGCTTAGGGGGGGGCTCCTACAATGAGCAGTTCTTC. Its translation: CASSLGGGSYNEQFF.

The chain has TRBV9 and TRBJ1-2; D gene uncertain. Per the germline V gene, CDR1 is SGDLS and CDR2 is YYNGEE. V lost 3 bases and J lost 1, with 10 bases in between. The CDR3 runs to 14 residues. The DNA of the CDR3 is TGTGCCAGCAGCGCCTCGCCTTATAACTATGGCTACACCTTC. Protein product: CASSASPYNYGYTF.

The chain carries TRBV28 and TRBJ1-2, with a weak D call TRBD1 (5 bases). CDR3 length equals 14 residues. V was pared by 3 bases and J by 2 bases, with 10 bases between. Germline values: CDR1 MDHEN, CDR2 SYDVKM. CDR3 nucleotides: TGTGCCAGCAGTTTGTACAGGAACAACTATGGCTACACCTTC. This translates into CASSLYRNNYGYTF.

This rearrangement joins TRBV27 to TRBJ2-2; 10 bases fit TRBD1. The length of the CDR3 is 14 residues. V shed 10 bases and J 5 bases; nucleotides not matched to a gene: 7. Germline CDR1 MNHEY, CDR2 SMNVEV (reference sequence). The CDR3 reads CATAWTGGTGELFF. The CDR3 region has the DNA TGTGCCACCGCGTGGACAGGGGGAACCGGGGAGCTGTTTTTT.

The chain joins TRBV5-4 to TRBJ1-5; D unresolved. This CDR3 is 12 amino acids long. Germline-derived CDR1 and CDR2 are SGHNT and YYREEE (reference sequence). Between the trimmed V and J ends, which lost 4 bases and 7 bases, there was a span of 9 bases. The CDR3 loop is CASSVDAQPQHF. In DNA, the CDR3 is TGTGCCAGCAGCGTGGATGCACAGCCCCAGCATTTT. The variable domain in full, completed from reference TRBV5-4 and TRBJ1-5, reads ETGVTQSPTHLIKTRGQQVTLRCSSQSGHNTVSWYQQALGQGPQFIFQYYREEENGRGNFPPRFSGLQFPNYSSELNVNALELDDSALYLCASSVDAQPQHFGDGTRLSIL.

The chain is built from TRBV11-2 and TRBJ1-2, with D perhaps TRBD1 (5 bases). V was pared by 1 base and J by 3 bases, with 9 bases between. From germline, CDR1 is SGHAT and CDR2 FQNNGV. The CDR3 spans 14 residues. The DNA of the CDR3 is TGTGCCAGCAGCTTAGTCGGGACCGACTATGGCTACACCTTC. This gives the protein CASSLVGTDYGYTF.

In this sample, this clone turned up once. This sequence joins TRBV7-2 and TRBJ1-2, with D possibly TRBD1 on 6 matching bases. Trimming stripped 1 base from V and 4 bases from J, with 13 bases between. The germline gives CDR1 SGHTA, CDR2 FQGNSA. CDR3 length: 15 amino acids. The CDR3 loop reads CASSLGGGGSYGYTF. In DNA form, the CDR3 reads TGTGCCAGCAGCTTAGGGGGGGGCGGGAGCTATGGCTACACCTTC.

CDR3 protein: CASSPDLQGRPLHF. The CDR3 coding sequence is TGCGCCAGCAGCCCCGACCTACAGGGGCGTCCCCTCCACTTT. V and J are TRBV5-1 and TRBJ1-6; 7 nucleotides line up with TRBD1. The trim removed 4 bases at V and 13 bases at J, leaving 11 bases unmatched. The CDR3 consists of 14 residues. Germline values: CDR1 SGHRS, CDR2 YFSETQ.

The rearrangement links TRBV4-2 to TRBJ2-7, with 9 bases lining up with TRBD1. This CDR3 spans 20 amino acids. CDR1 LGHNA and CDR2 YNFKEQ come from the germline V gene. The J segment lost 7 bases and the V segment lost 0 bases, leaving 22 bases of the junction unmatched. Written as DNA, the CDR3 is TGTGCCAGCAGCCAAGATATGAATACCCCATGGGACAGGGTGCTGGGGGAGCAGTACTTC. Encoded protein: CASSQDMNTPWDRVLGEQYF.

The rearrangement joins TRBV28 to TRBJ1-2, with 9 bases lining up with TRBD1. The CDR3 is 15 residues long. Germline loops: CDR1 MDHEN, CDR2 SYDVKM. The V and J ends lost 2 bases and 8 bases, in that order; junction bases with no gene match: 9. Here the CDR3 reads CASSLADRGVRGYTF. Here the CDR3 DNA reads TGTGCCAGCAGTTTAGCGGACAGGGGAGTTCGGGGCTACACCTTC.

CDR3 sequence reads: CAIRARDNSPLHF. The CDR3 DNA sequence: TGTGCCATCCGGGCCAGGGATAATTCACCCCTCCACTTT. V gene TRBV10-3 combines with J gene TRBJ1-6; weak D call: TRBD1 (5 bases). Between the trimmed V and J ends, which lost 8 bases and 5 bases, there was a span of 10 bases. In germline, CDR1 is ENHRY, CDR2 SYGVKD. CDR3 length: 13 amino acids.